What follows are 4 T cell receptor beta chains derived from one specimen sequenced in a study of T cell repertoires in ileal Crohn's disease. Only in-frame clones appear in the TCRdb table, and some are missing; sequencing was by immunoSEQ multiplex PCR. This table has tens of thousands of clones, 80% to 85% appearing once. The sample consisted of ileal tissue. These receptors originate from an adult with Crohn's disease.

The CDR3 loop reads CASSLRSGGSYNEQFF. The DNA of the CDR3 is TGTGCCAGCAGCTTGAGGTCCGGGGGCTCCTACAATGAGCAGTTCTTC. The gene calls are TRBV11-3 and TRBJ2-1, with D possibly TRBD2 on 6 matching bases. The CDR3 runs 16 residues. The ends were cut back, 3 bases at V and 0 bases at J, with 12 bases in the middle. Germline V gives CDR1 SGHNT, CDR2 YENEEA.

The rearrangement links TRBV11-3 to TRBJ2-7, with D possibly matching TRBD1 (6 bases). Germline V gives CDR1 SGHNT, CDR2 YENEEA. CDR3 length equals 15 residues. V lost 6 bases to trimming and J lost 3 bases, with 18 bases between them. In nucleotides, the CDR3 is TGTGCCAGCAGTCTAGGGGCAGGGGTCGGCTACGAGCAGTACTTC. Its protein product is CASSLGAGVGYEQYF.

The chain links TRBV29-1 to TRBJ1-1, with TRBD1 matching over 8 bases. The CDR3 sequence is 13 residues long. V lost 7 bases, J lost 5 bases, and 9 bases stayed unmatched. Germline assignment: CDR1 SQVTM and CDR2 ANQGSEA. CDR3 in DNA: TGCAGCGCTCATCGGACAGGGCAGACTGAAGCTTTCTTT. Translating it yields CSAHRTGQTEAFF.

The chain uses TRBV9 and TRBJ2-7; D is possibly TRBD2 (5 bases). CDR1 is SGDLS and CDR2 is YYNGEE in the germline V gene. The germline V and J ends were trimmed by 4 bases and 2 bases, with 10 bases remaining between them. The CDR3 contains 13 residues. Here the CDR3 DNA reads TGTGCCAGCAGCCGTGAGGGTACCTACGAGCAGTACTTC. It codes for CASSREGTYEQYF. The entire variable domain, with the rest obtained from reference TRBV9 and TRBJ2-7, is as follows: DSGVTQTPKHLITATGQRVTLRCSPRSGDLSVYWYQQSLDQGLQFLIQYYNGEERAKGNILERFSAQQFPDLHSELNLSSLELGDSALYFCASSREGTYEQYFGPGTRLTVT.